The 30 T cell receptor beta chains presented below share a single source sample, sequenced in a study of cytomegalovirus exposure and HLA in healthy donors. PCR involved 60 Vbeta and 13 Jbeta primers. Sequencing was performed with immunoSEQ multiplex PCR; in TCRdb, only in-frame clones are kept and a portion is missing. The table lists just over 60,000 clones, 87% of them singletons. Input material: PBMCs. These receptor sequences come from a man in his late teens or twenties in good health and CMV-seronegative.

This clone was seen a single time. The CDR3 DNA follows: TGTGCCAGCAGCTTAGACCCTAGCGGGGTTTACTACGAGCAGTACTTC. This encodes CASSLDPSGVYYEQYF. V usage is TRBV7-9 and J usage is TRBJ2-7; TRBD2 agrees at 9 bases. Looked up from germline, CDR1 is SEHNR and CDR2 is FQNEAQ (reference sequence). The J segment lost 3 bases and the V segment lost 1 base, leaving 7 bases of the junction unmatched. CDR3 length: 16 residues. The full variable domain, with the rest looked up from reference TRBV7-9 and TRBJ2-7, is DTGVSQNPRHKITKRGQNVTFRCDPISEHNRLYWYRQTLGQGPEFLTYFQNEAQLEKSRLLSDRFSAERPKGSFSTLEIQRTEQGDSAMYLCASSLDPSGVYYEQYFGPGTRLTVT.

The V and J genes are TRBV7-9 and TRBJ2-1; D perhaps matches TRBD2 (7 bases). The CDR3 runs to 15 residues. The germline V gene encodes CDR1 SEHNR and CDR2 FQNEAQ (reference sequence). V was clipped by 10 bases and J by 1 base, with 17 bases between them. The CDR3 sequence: CATEGGGQSYNEQFF. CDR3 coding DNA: TGTGCCACCGAGGGAGGGGGGCAATCCTACAATGAGCAGTTCTTC.

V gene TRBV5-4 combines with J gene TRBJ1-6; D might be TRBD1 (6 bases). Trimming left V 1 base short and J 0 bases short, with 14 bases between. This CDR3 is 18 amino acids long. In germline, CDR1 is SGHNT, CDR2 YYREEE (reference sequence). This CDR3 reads CASSLSGTTSSYNSPLHF. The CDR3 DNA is TGTGCCAGCAGCTTGTCCGGGACAACCAGCTCCTATAATTCACCCCTCCACTTT.

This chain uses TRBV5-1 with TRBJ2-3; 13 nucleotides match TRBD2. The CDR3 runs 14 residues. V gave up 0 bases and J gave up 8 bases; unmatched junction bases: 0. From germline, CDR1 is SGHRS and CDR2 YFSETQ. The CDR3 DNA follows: TGCGCCAGCAGCTTGGGGACTAGCGGGGGTACGCAGTATTTT. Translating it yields CASSLGTSGGTQYF.

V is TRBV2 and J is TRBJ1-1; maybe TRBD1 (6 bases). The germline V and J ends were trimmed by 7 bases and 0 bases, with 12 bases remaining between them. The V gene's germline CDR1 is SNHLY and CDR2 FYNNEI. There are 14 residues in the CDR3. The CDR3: CASTGQLMNTEAFF. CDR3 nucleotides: TGTGCCAGCACTGGACAGCTTATGAACACTGAAGCTTTCTTT.

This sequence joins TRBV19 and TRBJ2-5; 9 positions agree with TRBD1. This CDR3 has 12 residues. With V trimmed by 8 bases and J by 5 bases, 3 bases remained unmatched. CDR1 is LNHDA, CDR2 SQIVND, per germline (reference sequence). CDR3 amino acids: CASGQGTETQYF. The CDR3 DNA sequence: TGTGCCAGTGGACAGGGGACGGAGACCCAGTACTTC.

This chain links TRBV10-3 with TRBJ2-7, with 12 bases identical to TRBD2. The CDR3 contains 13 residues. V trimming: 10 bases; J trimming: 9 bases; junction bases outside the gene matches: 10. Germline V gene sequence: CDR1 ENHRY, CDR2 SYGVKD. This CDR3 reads CATWTSGVPGQYF. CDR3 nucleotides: TGTGCCACCTGGACTAGCGGGGTCCCCGGGCAGTACTTC.

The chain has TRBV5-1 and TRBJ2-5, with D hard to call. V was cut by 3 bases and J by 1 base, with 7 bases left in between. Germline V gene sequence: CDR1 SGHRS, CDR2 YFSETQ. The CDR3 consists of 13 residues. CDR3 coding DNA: TGCGCCAGCAGCTCGCAGGCCCAAGAGACCCAGTACTTC. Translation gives CASSSQAQETQYF.

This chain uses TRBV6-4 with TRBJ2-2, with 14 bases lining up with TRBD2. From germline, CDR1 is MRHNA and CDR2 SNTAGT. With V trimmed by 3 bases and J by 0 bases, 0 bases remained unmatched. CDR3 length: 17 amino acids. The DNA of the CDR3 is TGTGCCAGCAGTGAGACTAGCGGGGGGGCGAACACCGGGGAGCTGTTTTTT. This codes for CASSETSGGANTGELFF.

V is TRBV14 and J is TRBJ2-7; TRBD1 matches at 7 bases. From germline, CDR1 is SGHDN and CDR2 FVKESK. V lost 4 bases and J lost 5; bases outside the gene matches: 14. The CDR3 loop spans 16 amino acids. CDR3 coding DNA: TGTGCCAGCAGCCTGATGTCGGGACAGTTCAGCCACGAGCAGTACTTC. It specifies CASSLMSGQFSHEQYF. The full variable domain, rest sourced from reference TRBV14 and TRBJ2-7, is EAGVTQFPSHSVIEKGQTVTLRCDPISGHDNLYWYRRVMGKEIKFLLHFVKESKQDESGMPNNRFLAERTGGTYSTLKVQPAELEDSGVYFCASSLMSGQFSHEQYFGPGTRLTVT.

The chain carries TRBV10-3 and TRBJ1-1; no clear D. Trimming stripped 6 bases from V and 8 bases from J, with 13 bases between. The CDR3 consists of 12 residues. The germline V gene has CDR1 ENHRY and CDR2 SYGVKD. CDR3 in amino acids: CAISGGGPEAFF. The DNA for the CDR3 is TGTGCCATCAGCGGCGGAGGGCCGGAAGCTTTCTTT.

CDR3 sequence (DNA): TGTGCCAGCATGAGACTAGCTCTGGGCGAGCAGTACTTC. Protein: CASMRLALGEQYF. V gene TRBV28 combines with J gene TRBJ2-7, with 7 bases that match TRBD2. This CDR3 is 13 amino acids long. The ends lost 7 bases at V and 6 bases at J; junction bases unmatched: 9. Germline CDR1 reads MDHEN; CDR2 reads SYDVKM.

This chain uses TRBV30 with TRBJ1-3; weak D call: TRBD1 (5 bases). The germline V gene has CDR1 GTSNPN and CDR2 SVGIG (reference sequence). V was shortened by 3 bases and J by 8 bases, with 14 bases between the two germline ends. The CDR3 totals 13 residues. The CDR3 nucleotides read TGTGCCTGGAGAGGGGCACACCTACACACCATATATTTT. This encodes CAWRGAHLHTIYF.

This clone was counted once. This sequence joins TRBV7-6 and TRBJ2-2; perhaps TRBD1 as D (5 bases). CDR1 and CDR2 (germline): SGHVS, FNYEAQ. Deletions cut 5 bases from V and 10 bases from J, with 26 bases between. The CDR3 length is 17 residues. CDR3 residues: CASSPPQETVNRTELFF. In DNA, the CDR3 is TGTGCCAGCAGCCCTCCTCAAGAGACAGTTAACCGGACGGAGCTGTTTTTT.

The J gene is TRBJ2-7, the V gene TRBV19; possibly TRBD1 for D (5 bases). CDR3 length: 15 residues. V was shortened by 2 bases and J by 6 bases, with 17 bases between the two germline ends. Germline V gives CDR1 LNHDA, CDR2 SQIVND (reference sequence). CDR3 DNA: TGTGCCAGTAGTATATTTCTGGGGCATGGAGTCGAGCAGTACTTC. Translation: CASSIFLGHGVEQYF.

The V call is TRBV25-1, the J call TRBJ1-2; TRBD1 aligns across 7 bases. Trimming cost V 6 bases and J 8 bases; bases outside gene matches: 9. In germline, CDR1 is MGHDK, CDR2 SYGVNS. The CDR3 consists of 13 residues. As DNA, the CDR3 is TGTGCCAGCAGACCACAGGGGCTGGAGGGCTACACCTTC. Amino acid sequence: CASRPQGLEGYTF.

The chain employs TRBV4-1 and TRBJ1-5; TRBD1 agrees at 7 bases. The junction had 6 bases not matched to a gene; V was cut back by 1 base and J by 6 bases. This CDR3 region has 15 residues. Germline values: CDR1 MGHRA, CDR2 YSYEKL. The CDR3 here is CASSQGGTVFQPQHF. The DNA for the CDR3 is TGCGCCAGCAGCCAAGGGGGGACAGTTTTTCAGCCCCAGCATTTT.

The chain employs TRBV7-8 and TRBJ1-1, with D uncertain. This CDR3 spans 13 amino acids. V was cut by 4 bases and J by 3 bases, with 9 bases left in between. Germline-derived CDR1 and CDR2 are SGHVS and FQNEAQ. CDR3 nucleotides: TGTGCCAGCAGCTCTCAGAGGGACACTGAAGCTTTCTTT. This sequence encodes CASSSQRDTEAFF.

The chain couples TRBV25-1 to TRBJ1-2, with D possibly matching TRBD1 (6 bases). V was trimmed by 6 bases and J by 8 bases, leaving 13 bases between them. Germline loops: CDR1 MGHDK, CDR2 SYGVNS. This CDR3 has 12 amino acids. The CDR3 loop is CASREQGGGYTF. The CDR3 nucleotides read TGTGCCAGCAGAGAACAGGGTGGGGGCTACACCTTC.

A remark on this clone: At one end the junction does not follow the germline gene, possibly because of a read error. CDR3 loop: CASSPQGRETQYF. The CDR3 DNA is TGTGCTAGCAGCCCACAGGGCCGTGAGACCCAGTACTTC. The chain carries TRBV7-7 and TRBJ2-5; a weak D match, TRBD1 (6 bases). Germline lookup yields CDR1 SSHAT and CDR2 FNYEAQ (reference sequence). The CDR3 contains 13 residues.

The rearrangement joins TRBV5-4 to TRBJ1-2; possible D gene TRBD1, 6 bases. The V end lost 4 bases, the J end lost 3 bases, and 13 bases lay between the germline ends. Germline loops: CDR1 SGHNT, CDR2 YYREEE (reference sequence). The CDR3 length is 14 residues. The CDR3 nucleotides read TGTGCCAGCAGCCCGGGACAAGCCGACTATGGCTACACCTTC. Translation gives CASSPGQADYGYTF. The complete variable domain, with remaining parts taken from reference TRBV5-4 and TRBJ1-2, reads ETGVTQSPTHLIKTRGQQVTLRCSSQSGHNTVSWYQQALGQGPQFIFQYYREEENGRGNFPPRFSGLQFPNYSSELNVNALELDDSALYLCASSPGQADYGYTFGSGTRLTVV.

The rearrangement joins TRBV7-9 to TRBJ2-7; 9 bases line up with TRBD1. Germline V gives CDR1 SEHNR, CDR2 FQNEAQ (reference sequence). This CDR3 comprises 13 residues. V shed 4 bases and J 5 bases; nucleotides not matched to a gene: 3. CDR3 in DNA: TGTGCCAGCAGCTGGTGGGACAGGGACGAGCAGTACTTC. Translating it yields CASSWWDRDEQYF.

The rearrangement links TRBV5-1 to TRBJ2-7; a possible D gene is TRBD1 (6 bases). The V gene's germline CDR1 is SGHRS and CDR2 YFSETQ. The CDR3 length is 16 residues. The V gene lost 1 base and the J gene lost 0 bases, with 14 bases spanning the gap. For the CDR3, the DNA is TGCGCCAGCAGCTTGCACTCACAGGGCGCCTCCTACGAGCAGTACTTC. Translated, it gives CASSLHSQGASYEQYF.

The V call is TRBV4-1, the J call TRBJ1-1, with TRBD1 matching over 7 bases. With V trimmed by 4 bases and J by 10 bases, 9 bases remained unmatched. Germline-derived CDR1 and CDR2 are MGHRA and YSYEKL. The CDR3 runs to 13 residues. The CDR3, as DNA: TGCGCCAGCAGCCGCCCTGACAGGGAAGGAGCTTTCTTT. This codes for CASSRPDREGAFF.

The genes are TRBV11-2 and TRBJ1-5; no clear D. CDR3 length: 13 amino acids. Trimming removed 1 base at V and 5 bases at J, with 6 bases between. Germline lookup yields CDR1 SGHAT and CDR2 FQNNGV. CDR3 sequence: CASSLAGYQPQHF. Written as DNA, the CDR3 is TGTGCCAGCAGCTTAGCGGGGTATCAGCCCCAGCATTTT.

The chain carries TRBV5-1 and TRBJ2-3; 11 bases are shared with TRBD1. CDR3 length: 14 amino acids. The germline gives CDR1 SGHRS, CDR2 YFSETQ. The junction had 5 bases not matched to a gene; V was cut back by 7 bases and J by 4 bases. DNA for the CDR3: TGCGCCAGCCGGACAGGGGGCGAAGCAGATACGCAGTATTTT. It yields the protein CASRTGGEADTQYF. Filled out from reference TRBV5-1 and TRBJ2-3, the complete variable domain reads KAGVTQTPRYLIKTRGQQVTLSCSPISGHRSVSWYQQTPGQGLQFLFEYFSETQRNKGNFPGRFSGRQFSNSRSEMNVSTLELGDSALYLCASRTGGEADTQYFGPGTRLTVL.

For the CDR3, the DNA is TGTGCCAGCAGCCTTCAGGGACAGCGCAACATTCAGTACTTC. It yields the protein CASSLQGQRNIQYF. This sequence joins TRBV7-8 and TRBJ2-4; 7 positions match TRBD1. This CDR3 region has 14 residues. Losses at the gene ends were 5 bases for V and 7 bases for J; bases not matched to a gene: 8. Germline-derived CDR1 and CDR2 are SGHVS and FQNEAQ.

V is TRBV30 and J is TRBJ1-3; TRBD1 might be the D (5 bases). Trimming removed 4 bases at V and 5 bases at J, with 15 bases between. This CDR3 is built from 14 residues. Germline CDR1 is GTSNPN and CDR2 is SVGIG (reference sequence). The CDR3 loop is CAWTGTGTRNTIYF. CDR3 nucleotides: TGTGCCTGGACGGGTACGGGGACTCGAAACACCATATATTTT.

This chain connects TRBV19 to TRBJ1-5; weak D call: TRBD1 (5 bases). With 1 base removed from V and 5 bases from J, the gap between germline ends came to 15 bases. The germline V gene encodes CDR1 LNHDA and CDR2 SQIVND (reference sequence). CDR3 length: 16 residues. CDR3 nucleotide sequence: TGTGCCAGTAGTATAGTGGGGCAGGAGCCATATCAGCCCCAGCATTTT. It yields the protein CASSIVGQEPYQPQHF.

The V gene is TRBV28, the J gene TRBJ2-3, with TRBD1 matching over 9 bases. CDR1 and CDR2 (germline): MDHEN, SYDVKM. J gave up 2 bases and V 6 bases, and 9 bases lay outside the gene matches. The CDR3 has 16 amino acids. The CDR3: CASSPGTGLNTDTQYF. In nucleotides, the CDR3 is TGTGCCAGCAGCCCTGGGACAGGGCTAAACACAGATACGCAGTATTTT.